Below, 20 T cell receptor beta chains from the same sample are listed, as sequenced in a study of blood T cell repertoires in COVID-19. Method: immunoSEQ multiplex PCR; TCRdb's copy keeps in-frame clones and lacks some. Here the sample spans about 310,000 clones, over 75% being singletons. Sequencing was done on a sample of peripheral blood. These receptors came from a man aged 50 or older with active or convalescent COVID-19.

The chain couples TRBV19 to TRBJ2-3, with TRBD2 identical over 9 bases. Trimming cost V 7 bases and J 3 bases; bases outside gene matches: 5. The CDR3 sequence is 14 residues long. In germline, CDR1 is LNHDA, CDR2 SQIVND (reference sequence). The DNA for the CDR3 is TGTGCCAGTAAGGAGCGGGAGGCAACAGATACGCAGTATTTT. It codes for CASKEREATDTQYF.

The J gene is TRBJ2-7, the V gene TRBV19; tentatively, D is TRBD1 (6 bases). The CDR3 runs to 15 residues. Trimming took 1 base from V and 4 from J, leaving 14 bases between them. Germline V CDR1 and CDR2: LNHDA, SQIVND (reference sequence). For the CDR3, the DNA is TGTGCCAGTAGTATAGCAGGGGCTAGACGATACGAGCAGTACTTC. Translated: CASSIAGARRYEQYF.

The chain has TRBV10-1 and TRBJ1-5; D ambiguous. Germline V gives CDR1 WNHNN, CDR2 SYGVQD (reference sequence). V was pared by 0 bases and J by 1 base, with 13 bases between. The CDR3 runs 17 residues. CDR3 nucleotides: TGCGCCAGCAGTGAGTCAGCGGCAGGACGAAGCAATCAGCCCCAGCATTTT. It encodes CASSESAAGRSNQPQHF.

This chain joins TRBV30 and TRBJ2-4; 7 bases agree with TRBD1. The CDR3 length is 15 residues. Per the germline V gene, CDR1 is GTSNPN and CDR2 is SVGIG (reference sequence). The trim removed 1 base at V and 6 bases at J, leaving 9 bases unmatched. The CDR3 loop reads CAWSAPPGQRNIQYF. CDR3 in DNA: TGTGCCTGGAGTGCACCCCCGGGACAGAGAAACATTCAGTACTTC.

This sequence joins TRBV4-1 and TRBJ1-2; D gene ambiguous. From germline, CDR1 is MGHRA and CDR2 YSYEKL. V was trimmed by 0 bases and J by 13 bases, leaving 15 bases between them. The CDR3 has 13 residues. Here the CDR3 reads CASSQDVEGPLTF. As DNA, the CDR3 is TGCGCCAGCAGCCAAGATGTAGAGGGCCCCCTCACCTTC.

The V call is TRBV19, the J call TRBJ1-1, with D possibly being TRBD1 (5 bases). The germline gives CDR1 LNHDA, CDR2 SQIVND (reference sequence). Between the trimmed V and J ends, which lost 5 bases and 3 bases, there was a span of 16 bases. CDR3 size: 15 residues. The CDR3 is CASSPLSRGYTEAFF. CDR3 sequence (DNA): TGTGCCAGTAGTCCCTTAAGTCGGGGGTACACTGAAGCTTTCTTT.

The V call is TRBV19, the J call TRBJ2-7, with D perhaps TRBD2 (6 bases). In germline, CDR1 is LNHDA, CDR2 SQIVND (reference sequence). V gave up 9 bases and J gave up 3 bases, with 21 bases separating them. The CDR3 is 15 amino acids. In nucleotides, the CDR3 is TGTGCCAGCAGACCCCGGGGTGGACTACACTACGAGCAGTACTTC. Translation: CASRPRGGLHYEQYF.

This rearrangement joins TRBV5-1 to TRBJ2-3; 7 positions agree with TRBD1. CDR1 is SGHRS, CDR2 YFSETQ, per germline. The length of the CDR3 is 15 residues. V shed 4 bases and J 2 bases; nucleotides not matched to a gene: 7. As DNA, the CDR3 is TGCGCCAGCAGCCTCGGACAGGATCCCACAGATACGCAGTATTTT. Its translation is CASSLGQDPTDTQYF.

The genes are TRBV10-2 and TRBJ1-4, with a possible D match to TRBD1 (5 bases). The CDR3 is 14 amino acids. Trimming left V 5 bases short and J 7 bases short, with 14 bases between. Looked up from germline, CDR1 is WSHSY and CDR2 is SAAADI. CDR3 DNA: TGCGCCAGCAGTTCTTCAGGGTCGAGTGAAAAACTGTTTTTT. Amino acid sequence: CASSSSGSSEKLFF.

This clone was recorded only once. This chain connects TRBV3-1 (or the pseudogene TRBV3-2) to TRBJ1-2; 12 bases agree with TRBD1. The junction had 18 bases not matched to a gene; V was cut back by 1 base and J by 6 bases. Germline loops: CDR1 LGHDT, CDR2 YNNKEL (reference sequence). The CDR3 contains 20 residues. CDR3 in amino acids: CASSQVRDRGQISKEDGYTF. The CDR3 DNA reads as TGTGCCAGCAGCCAAGTACGGGACAGGGGGCAAATCTCCAAGGAGGATGGCTACACCTTC.

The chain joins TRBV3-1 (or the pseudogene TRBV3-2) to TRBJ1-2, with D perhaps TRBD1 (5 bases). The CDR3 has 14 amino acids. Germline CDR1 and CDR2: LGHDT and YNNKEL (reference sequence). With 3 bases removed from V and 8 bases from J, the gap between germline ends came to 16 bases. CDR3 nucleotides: TGTGCCAGCAGCCAGGGGGGGACGGGAGGCGGCTACACCTTC. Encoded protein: CASSQGGTGGGYTF.

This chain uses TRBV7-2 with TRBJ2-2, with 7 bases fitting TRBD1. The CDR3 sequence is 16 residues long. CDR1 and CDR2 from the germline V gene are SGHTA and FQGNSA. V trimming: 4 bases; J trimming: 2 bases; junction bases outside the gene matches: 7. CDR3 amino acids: CASSSSRQGNTGELFF. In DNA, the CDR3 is TGTGCCAGCAGCTCCAGCAGACAGGGTAACACCGGGGAGCTGTTTTTT.

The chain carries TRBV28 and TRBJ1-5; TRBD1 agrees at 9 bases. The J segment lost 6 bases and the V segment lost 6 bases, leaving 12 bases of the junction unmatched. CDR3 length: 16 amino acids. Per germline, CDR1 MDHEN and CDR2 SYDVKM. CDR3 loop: CASRAGTGHYGQPQHF. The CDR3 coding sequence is TGTGCCAGCAGGGCGGGGACAGGGCATTACGGTCAGCCCCAGCATTTT.

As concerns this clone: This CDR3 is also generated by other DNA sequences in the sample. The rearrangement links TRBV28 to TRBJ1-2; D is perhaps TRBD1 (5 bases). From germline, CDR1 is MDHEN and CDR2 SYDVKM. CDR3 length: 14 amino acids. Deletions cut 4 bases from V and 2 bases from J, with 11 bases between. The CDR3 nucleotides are TGTGCCAGCAGTTCCGCCGACAGAAACTATGGCTACACCTTC. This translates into CASSSADRNYGYTF.

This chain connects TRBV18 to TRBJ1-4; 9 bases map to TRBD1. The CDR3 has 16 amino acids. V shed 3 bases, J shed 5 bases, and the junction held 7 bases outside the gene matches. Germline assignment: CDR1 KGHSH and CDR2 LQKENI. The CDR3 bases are TGTGCCAGCTCACCGGATGCCGGGACAGGGAATGAAAAACTGTTTTTT. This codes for CASSPDAGTGNEKLFF. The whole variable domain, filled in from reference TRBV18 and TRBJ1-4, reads NAGVMQNPRHLVRRRGQEARLRCSPMKGHSHVYWYRQLPEEGLKFMVYLQKENIIDESGMPKERFSAEFPKEGPSILRIQQVVRGDSAAYFCASSPDAGTGNEKLFFGSGTQLSVL.

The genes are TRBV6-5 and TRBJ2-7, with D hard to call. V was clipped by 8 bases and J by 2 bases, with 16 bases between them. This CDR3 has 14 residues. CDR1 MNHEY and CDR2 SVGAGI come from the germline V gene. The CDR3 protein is CASLDTKWAYEQYF. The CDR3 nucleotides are TGTGCCAGCCTAGATACAAAATGGGCCTACGAGCAGTACTTC.

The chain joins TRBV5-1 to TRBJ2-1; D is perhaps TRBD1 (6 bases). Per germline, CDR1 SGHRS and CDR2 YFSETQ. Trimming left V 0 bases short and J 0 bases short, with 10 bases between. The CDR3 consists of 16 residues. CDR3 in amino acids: CASSLAQGSSYNEQFF. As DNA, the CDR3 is TGCGCCAGCAGCTTGGCCCAGGGGAGCTCCTACAATGAGCAGTTCTTC. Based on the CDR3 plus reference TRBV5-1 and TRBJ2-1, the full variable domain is KAGVTQTPRYLIKTRGQQVTLSCSPISGHRSVSWYQQTPGQGLQFLFEYFSETQRNKGNFPGRFSGRQFSNSRSEMNVSTLELGDSALYLCASSLAQGSSYNEQFFGPGTRLTVL.

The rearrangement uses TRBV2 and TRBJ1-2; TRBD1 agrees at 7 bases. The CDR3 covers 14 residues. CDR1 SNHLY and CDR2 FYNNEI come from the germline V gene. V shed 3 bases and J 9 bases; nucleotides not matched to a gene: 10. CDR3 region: CASSEGRQGHRYTF. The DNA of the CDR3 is TGTGCCAGCAGTGAGGGTCGACAGGGTCATCGCTACACCTTC.

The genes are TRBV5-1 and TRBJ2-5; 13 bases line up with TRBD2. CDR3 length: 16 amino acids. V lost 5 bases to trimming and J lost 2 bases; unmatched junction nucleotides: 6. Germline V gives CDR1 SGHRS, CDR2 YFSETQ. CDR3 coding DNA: TGCGCCAGCAGTCGCGGACTAGCGGGAGATCAAGAGACCCAGTACTTC. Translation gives CASSRGLAGDQETQYF.

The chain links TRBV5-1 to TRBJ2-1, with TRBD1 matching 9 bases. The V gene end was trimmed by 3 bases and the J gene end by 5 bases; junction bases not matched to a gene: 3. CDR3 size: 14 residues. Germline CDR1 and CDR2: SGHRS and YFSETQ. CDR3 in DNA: TGCGCCAGCAGCTCGGGACAGGGACACAATGAGCAGTTCTTC. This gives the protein CASSSGQGHNEQFF.